The 30 T cell receptor beta chains listed next were all sequenced from one sample in a study of T cells in Graves' hyperthyroidism and ophthalmopathy. Researchers took RNA transcripts and amplified the TCR beta CDR3 regions from them. The TCR CDR3 was amplified in a first-round RT-PCR using the HTBI primer set. From the multiplex PCR reads, TCRdb called clonotypes with MiXCR, one entry per CDR3 protein. The sample comprises 700,000 to 850,000 distinct CDR3 sequences, 30% to 40% of which are singletons, and roughly 30% rests with the top ten. Sequenced sample: blood. The receptors here all came from a woman in her forties with Graves' hyperthyroidism.

As concerns this clonotype: A read error may account for a junction end that differs from germline. The V call is TRBV7-2, the J call TRBJ1-1; D not resolved. Looked up from germline, CDR1 is SGHTA and CDR2 is FQGNSA. The CDR3 has 14 residues. Written as DNA, the CDR3 is TGTGCCAGCAGCTTAGATTCGGTTGGTACTGGAGCTTTCTTT. As protein: CASSLDSVGTGAFF.

Regarding this clonotype: One end of the junction fails to match germline, which may point to a read error. The chain has TRBV29-1 and TRBJ2-3; 11 bases fit TRBD2. This CDR3 is built from 16 residues. The germline V gene encodes CDR1 SQVTM and CDR2 ANQGSEA. CDR3 region: CSVDYSTSGSTDMQYF. In DNA, the CDR3 is TGCAGCGTTGACTATTCCACTAGCGGGAGCACAGATATGCAGTATTTT.

The chain couples TRBV29-1 to TRBJ2-3; unclear D gene. The CDR3 is made up of 12 amino acids. Germline V gene data show CDR1 as SQVTM and CDR2 as ANQGSEA. The germline V and J ends were trimmed by 3 bases and 4 bases, with 8 bases remaining between them. The CDR3 sequence: CSVDHAPDTQYF. For the CDR3, the DNA is TGCAGCGTTGACCACGCACCAGATACGCAGTATTTT.

At least ten counts were recorded for this clonotype. The gene calls are TRBV7-9 and TRBJ1-3; the D is unclear. From germline, CDR1 is SEHNR and CDR2 FQNEAQ (reference sequence). The CDR3 sequence is 13 residues long. Trimming took 5 bases from V and 8 from J, leaving 13 bases between them. The chain's CDR3 is CASSPIDLDTIYF. The CDR3 region has the DNA TGTGCCAGCAGCCCTATAGACTTGGACACCATATATTTT.

The V gene is TRBV6-5, the J gene TRBJ1-5; D gene unclear. V lost 9 bases, J lost 2 bases, and 17 bases lay in between. CDR1 and CDR2 (germline): MNHEY, SVGAGI. The CDR3 extends over 15 amino acids. The CDR3 sequence: CASSGGPQGNQPQHF. CDR3 sequence (DNA): TGTGCCAGTTCTGGCGGGCCCCAAGGCAATCAGCCCCAGCATTTT.

Note on this clonotype: A junction boundary mismatches the germline segment, possibly from a read error. The chain couples TRBV20-1 to TRBJ2-7; possible D gene TRBD2, 6 bases. CDR3 length: 14 amino acids. Germline-derived CDR1 and CDR2 are DFQATT and SNEGSKA (reference sequence). The CDR3 region is CSAHPRSGPYGQYF. The CDR3 DNA sequence: TGCAGTGCCCACCCCCGTAGCGGTCCCTACGGGCAGTACTTC.

A note on this clonotype: Given a much more abundant clone one base away, this may be a read error. This chain connects TRBV7-9 to TRBJ2-5; D perhaps matches TRBD2 (6 bases). This CDR3 comprises 13 residues. Per germline, CDR1 SEHNR and CDR2 FQNEAQ (reference sequence). As DNA, the CDR3 is TGTGCACAGCAGGAGGGATCCCAAGAGGCCCAGTACTTC. This gives the protein CAQQEGSQEAQYF.

This clonotype was counted ten times or more. The V and J genes are TRBV7-9 and TRBJ2-5; either TRBD1 or TRBD2 may supply D (5 bases each). Trimming cost V 10 bases and J 2 bases, with 11 bases left between them. CDR1 and CDR2 from the germline V gene are SEHNR and FQNEAQ (reference sequence). The CDR3 covers 12 residues. CDR3 sequence (DNA): TGTGCCATCAATGAGGGGCAAGAGACCCAGTACTTC. Residues: CAINEGQETQYF.

This chain links TRBV6-2 or TRBV6-3 with TRBJ1-4; D remains ambiguous. The CDR3 sequence is 16 residues long. Trimming pared 2 bases from V and 0 bases from J, leaving 10 bases between. Germline CDR1 reads MNHEY; CDR2 reads SVGEGT. CDR3 sequence reads: CASSYDLSTTNEKLFF. CDR3 coding DNA: TGTGCCAGCAGTTACGATCTATCGACAACTAATGAAAAACTGTTTTTT.

The chain has TRBV11-2 and TRBJ1-2, with a possible D match to TRBD1 (6 bases). This CDR3 contains 15 residues. Trimming left V 4 bases short and J 4 bases short, with 16 bases between. CDR1 is SGHAT, CDR2 FQNNGV, per germline. The CDR3: CASSSVQGLTYGYTF. The CDR3 coding sequence is TGTGCCAGCAGCTCCGTTCAGGGGCTTACCTATGGCTACACCTTC.

CDR3 loop: CAISDSPRENQPQHF. CDR3 in DNA: TGTGCCATCAGTGATTCTCCCAGGGAAAATCAGCCCCAGCATTTT. The chain combines TRBV10-3 with TRBJ1-5, with TRBD1 as a possible D gene (5 bases). The CDR3 runs 15 residues. The germline gives CDR1 ENHRY, CDR2 SYGVKD. The V end lost 3 bases, the J end lost 4 bases, and 13 bases lay between the germline ends.

This rearrangement joins TRBV2 to TRBJ1-1; 7 nucleotides agree with TRBD1. Per germline, CDR1 SNHLY and CDR2 FYNNEI. CDR3 size: 16 residues. The J segment lost 3 bases and the V segment lost 5 bases, leaving 12 bases of the junction unmatched. As DNA, the CDR3 is TGTGCCAGCAGTTTTAAGACGACAGGGTGGGACACTGAAGCTTTCTTT. Amino acid sequence: CASSFKTTGWDTEAFF.

Comments on this clonotype: With a much larger clone just one base away, this may be a read error. The V and J genes are TRBV9 and TRBJ1-1; 7 positions match TRBD1. This CDR3 contains 18 residues. Germline-derived CDR1 and CDR2 are SGDLS and YYNGEE. V lost 4 bases to trimming and J lost 6 bases; unmatched junction nucleotides: 21. The CDR3 here is CASSPTGARECGGAEAFF. The CDR3 DNA reads as TGTGCCAGCAGCCCAACAGGGGCAAGAGAGTGCGGTGGCGCTGAAGCTTTCTTT.

The chain combines TRBV20-1 with TRBJ2-5, with 8 positions matching TRBD2. The DNA end favors TRBJ2-1, so the J call may be wrong. This CDR3 region has 14 residues. Germline CDR1 DFQATT, CDR2 SNEGSKA (reference sequence). The DNA of the CDR3 is TGCAGTGCTAGAGAGGTAGCGGGATCGGGGGAGCAGTTCTTC. Protein sequence: CSAREVAGSGEQFF.

This clonotype showed up many times. This rearrangement joins TRBV2 to TRBJ2-7; D uncertain. V was shortened by 1 base and J by 0 bases, with 10 bases between the two germline ends. The CDR3 extends over 15 amino acids. Germline V gene lookup returns CDR1 SNHLY and CDR2 FYNNEI. CDR3 in DNA: TGTGCCAGCAGTGAAGGCAGGCTGCCCTCCTACGAGCAGTACTTC. Protein sequence: CASSEGRLPSYEQYF.

This chain connects TRBV18 to TRBJ2-7; D ambiguous. Trimming took 3 bases from V and 1 from J, leaving 7 bases between them. The CDR3 has 13 amino acids. Germline CDR1 is KGHSH and CDR2 is LQKENI. The CDR3 DNA sequence: TGTGCCAGCTCACCGGTCGGGTCCTACGAGCAGTACTTC. Translating it yields CASSPVGSYEQYF.

This clonotype showed up just a few times. DNA of the CDR3: TGTGCCAGCAGTTTAGGGGGGGGCCTCACTGAAGCTTTCTTT. Protein product: CASSLGGGLTEAFF. This chain uses TRBV6-5 with TRBJ1-1, with D maybe TRBD1 (6 bases). V lost 4 bases and J lost 4, with 13 bases in between. Germline V gene sequence: CDR1 MNHEY, CDR2 SVGAGI. This CDR3 has 14 amino acids.

Only one count was recorded for this clonotype. As DNA, the CDR3 is TGTGCCAGCAGTAAAGGGACACCGGGTCAGCCCCAGCATTTT. It yields the protein CASSKGTPGQPQHF. This chain links TRBV6-6 with TRBJ1-5; TRBD1 is a possible D gene (6 bases). The CDR3 loop spans 14 amino acids. Germline CDR1 reads MNHNY; CDR2 reads SVGAGI (reference sequence). Deletions cut 5 bases from V and 6 bases from J, with 14 bases between.

The gene calls are TRBV7-9 and TRBJ1-5; the D gene is possibly TRBD1 (6 bases). CDR3 length: 17 residues. V was trimmed by 6 bases and J by 2 bases, leaving 20 bases between them. Germline CDR1 SEHNR, CDR2 FQNEAQ (reference sequence). CDR3 amino acids: CASSHTGALYGNQPQHF. CDR3 nucleotide sequence: TGTGCCAGCAGTCACACGGGGGCGCTTTATGGCAATCAGCCCCAGCATTTT.

This clonotype showed up just a few times. V usage is TRBV5-1 and J usage is TRBJ1-2, with no clear D. Germline V gene sequence: CDR1 SGHRS, CDR2 YFSETQ. The CDR3 runs 14 residues. Trimming removed 4 bases at V and 0 bases at J, with 10 bases between. As DNA, the CDR3 is TGCGCCAGCAGCCCGGACGGTTCTAACTATGGCTACACCTTC. Protein product: CASSPDGSNYGYTF.

This clonotype occurred many times. The V call is TRBV19, the J call TRBJ1-4; D perhaps matches TRBD1 (5 bases). The CDR3 contains 13 residues. CDR1 and CDR2 from the germline V gene are LNHDA and SQIVND (reference sequence). V was cut by 8 bases and J by 7 bases, with 14 bases left in between. The CDR3 DNA sequence: TGTGCCAGTGTTCGGGGGAAGGGTGAAAAACTGTTTTTT. Its protein is CASVRGKGEKLFF.

This clonotype was observed many times. This rearrangement joins TRBV7-9 to TRBJ2-7; D gene unclear. V was clipped by 4 bases and J by 6 bases, with 13 bases between them. The CDR3 is 13 residues long. Germline CDR1 is SEHNR and CDR2 is FQNEAQ (reference sequence). The CDR3 protein is CASSSGRLAEQYF. CDR3 nucleotide sequence: TGTGCCAGCAGCTCCGGCAGGCTTGCCGAGCAGTACTTC.

This clonotype was seen at least ten times. The V and J genes are TRBV7-8 and TRBJ1-1; D is uncertain. V was trimmed by 2 bases and J by 5 bases, leaving 9 bases between them. This CDR3 contains 13 residues. Germline values: CDR1 SGHVS, CDR2 FQNEAQ. The CDR3 reads CASSLYLGTEAFF. As DNA, the CDR3 is TGTGCCAGCAGCTTATATCTGGGAACTGAAGCTTTCTTT. The whole variable domain, filled in from reference TRBV7-8 and TRBJ1-1, reads GAGVSQSPRYKVAKRGQDVALRCDPISGHVSLFWYQQALGQGPEFLTYFQNEAQLDKSGLPSDRFFAERPEGSVSTLKIQRTQQEDSAVYLCASSLYLGTEAFFGQGTRLTVV.

The chain uses TRBV7-9 and TRBJ2-5; 11 bases match TRBD2. CDR3 length equals 17 residues. With V trimmed by 5 bases and J by 0 bases, 8 bases remained unmatched. CDR1 is SEHNR and CDR2 is FQNEAQ in the germline V gene (reference sequence). The DNA for the CDR3 is TGTGCCAGCAGCGGGGGGATAGCGGGAGGGCACCAAGAGACCCAGTACTTC. This translates into CASSGGIAGGHQETQYF.

V and J are TRBV2 and TRBJ2-7; D is perhaps TRBD2 (7 bases). V lost 6 bases, J lost 5 bases, and 23 bases lay in between. Germline V gene lookup returns CDR1 SNHLY and CDR2 FYNNEI. The CDR3 is made up of 16 amino acids. CDR3 in DNA: TGTGCCAGCAGCCAAGGAGGGGGGGGAGCAACGGACGAGCAGTACTTC. Its translation is CASSQGGGGATDEQYF. Full variable domain (rest looked up from reference TRBV2 and TRBJ2-7): EPEVTQTPSHQVTQMGQEVILRCVPISNHLYFYWYRQILGQKVEFLVSFYNNEISEKSEIFDDQFSVERPDGSNFTLKIRSTKLEDSAMYFCASSQGGGGATDEQYFGPGTRLTVT.

This clonotype has a count of ten or more. The chain combines TRBV16 with TRBJ2-7; D is unclear. V was cut by 7 bases and J by 3 bases, with 7 bases left in between. This CDR3 has 11 residues. Germline loops: CDR1 KGHSY, CDR2 FQNENV. CDR3 sequence reads: CASTRDYEQYF. The CDR3 DNA reads TGTGCCAGCACCAGAGACTACGAGCAGTACTTC.

Concerning this clonotype itself: A clone one base away is much larger, so this may be a read error. V usage is TRBV29-1 and J usage is TRBJ2-2, with a tentative D call TRBD1 (6 bases). Trimming removed 6 bases from V and 1 base from J, with 12 bases in between. Looked up from germline, CDR1 is SQVTM and CDR2 is ANQGSEA. The CDR3 runs to 14 residues. Here the CDR3 reads CSVSGQMNTGELFF. The DNA for the CDR3 is TGCAGCGTCTCTGGACAGATGAACACCGGGGAGCTGTTTTTT.

J is TRBJ2-5 and V is TRBV5-1, with unresolved D. Trimming took 5 bases from V and 1 from J, leaving 12 bases between them. The length of the CDR3 is 14 residues. CDR1 is SGHRS and CDR2 is YFSETQ in the germline V gene. CDR3 region: CASSGIGVQETQYF. In DNA, the CDR3 is TGCGCCAGCAGTGGGATCGGCGTCCAAGAGACCCAGTACTTC.

This clonotype was picked up many times. The chain has TRBV7-9 and TRBJ2-5, with D maybe TRBD2 (6 bases). The V gene lost 6 bases and the J gene lost 5 bases, with 22 bases spanning the gap. The CDR3 has 16 residues. The germline gives CDR1 SEHNR, CDR2 FQNEAQ (reference sequence). The CDR3 loop is CASSESSGVRDETQYF. The DNA of the CDR3 is TGTGCCAGCAGTGAGTCGTCGGGGGTGCGAGATGAGACCCAGTACTTC.

The J gene is TRBJ2-7, the V gene TRBV10-3, with 9 bases matching TRBD1. Germline CDR1 and CDR2: ENHRY and SYGVKD. The junction had 7 bases not matched to a gene; V was cut back by 7 bases and J by 3 bases. The CDR3 has 14 residues. The CDR3 loop is CAINPGQGNYEQYF. In DNA, the CDR3 is TGTGCCATCAATCCGGGACAGGGCAACTACGAGCAGTACTTC.